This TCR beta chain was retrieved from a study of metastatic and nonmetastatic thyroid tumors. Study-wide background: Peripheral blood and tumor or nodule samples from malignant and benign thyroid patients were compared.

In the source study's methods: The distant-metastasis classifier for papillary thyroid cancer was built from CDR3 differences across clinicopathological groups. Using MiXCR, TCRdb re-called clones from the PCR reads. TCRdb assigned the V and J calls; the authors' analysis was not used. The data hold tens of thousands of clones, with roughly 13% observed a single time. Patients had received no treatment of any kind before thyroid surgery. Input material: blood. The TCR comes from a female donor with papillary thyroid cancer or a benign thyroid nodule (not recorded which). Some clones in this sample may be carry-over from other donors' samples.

The CDR3 loop reads CASSPLTGNGYTF. The CDR3 DNA is TGTGCCAGCAGCCCCCTGACAGGGAATGGCTACACCTTC. The gene calls are TRBV7-2 and TRBJ1-2; 7 bases line up with TRBD1. The CDR3 is made up of 13 amino acids. Germline loops: CDR1 SGHTA, CDR2 FQGNSA. Germline trimming cut 5 bases from V and 6 bases from J; bases unmatched to any gene: 6. Using reference TRBV7-2 and TRBJ1-2 for the parts outside the CDR3, the full variable domain is GAGVSQSPSNKVTEKGKDVELRCDPISGHTALYWYRQSLGQGLEFLIYFQGNSAPDKSGLPSDRFSAERTGGSVSTLTIQRTQQEDSAVYLCASSPLTGNGYTFGSGTRLTVV.